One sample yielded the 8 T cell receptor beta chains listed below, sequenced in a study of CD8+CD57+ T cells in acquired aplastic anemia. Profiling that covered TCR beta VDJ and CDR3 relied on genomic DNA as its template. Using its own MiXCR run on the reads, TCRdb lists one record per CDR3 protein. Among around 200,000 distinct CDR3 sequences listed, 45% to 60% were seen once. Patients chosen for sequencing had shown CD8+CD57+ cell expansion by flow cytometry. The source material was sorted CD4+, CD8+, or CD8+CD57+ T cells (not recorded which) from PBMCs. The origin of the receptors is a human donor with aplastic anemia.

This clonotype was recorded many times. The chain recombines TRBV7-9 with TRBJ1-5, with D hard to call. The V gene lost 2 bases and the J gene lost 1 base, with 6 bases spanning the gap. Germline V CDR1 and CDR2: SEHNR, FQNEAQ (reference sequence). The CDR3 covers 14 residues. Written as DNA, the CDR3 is TGTGCCAGCAGCTTATTGGGGAGCAATCAGCCCCAGCATTTT. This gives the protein CASSLLGSNQPQHF.

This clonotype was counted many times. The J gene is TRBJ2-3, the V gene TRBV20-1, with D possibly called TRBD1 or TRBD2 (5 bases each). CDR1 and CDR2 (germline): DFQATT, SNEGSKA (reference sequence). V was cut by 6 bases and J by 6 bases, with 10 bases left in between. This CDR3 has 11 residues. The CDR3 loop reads CSAGDPDTQYF. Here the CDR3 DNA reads TGCAGTGCCGGGGACCCTGATACGCAGTATTTT.

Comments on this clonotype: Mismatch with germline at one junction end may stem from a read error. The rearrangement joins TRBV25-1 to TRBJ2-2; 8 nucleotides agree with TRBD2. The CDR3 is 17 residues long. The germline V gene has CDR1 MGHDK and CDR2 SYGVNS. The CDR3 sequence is CASSARRGGANTGELFF. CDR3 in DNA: TGTGCCAGCAGTGCGCGACGGGGGGGTGCGAACACCGGGGAGCTGTTTTTC. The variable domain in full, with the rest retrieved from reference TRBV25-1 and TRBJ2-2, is EADIYQTPRYLVIGTGKKITLECSQTMGHDKMYWYQQDPGMELHLIHYSYGVNSTEKGDLSSESTVSRIRTEHFPLTLESARPSHTSQYLCASSARRGGANTGELFFGEGSRLTVL.

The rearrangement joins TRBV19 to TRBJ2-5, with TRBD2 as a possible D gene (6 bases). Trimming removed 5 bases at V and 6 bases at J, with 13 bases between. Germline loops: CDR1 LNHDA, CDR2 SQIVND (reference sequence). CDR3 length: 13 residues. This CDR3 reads CASSEVGRQTQYF. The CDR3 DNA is TGTGCCAGTAGTGAGGTAGGGAGGCAGACCCAGTACTTC.

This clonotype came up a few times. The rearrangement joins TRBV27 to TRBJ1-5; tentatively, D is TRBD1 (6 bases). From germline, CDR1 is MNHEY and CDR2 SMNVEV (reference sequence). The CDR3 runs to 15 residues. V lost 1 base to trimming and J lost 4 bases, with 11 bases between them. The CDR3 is CASSLLGQGNQPQHF. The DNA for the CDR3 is TGTGCCAGCAGTTTATTGGGGCAGGGGAATCAGCCCCAGCATTTT.

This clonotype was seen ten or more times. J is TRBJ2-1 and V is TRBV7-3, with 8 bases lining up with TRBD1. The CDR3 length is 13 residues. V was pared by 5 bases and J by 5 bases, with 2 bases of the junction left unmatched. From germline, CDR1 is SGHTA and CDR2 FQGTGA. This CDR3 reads CASSPDRDNEQFF. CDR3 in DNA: TGTGCCAGCAGCCCGGACAGGGACAATGAGCAGTTCTTC.

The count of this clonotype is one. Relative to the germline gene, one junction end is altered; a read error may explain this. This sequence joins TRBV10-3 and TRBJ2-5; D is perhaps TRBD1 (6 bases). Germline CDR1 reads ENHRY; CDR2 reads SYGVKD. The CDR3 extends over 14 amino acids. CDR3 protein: CAIGDGRGQETQYF. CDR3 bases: TGTGCCATCGGTGATGGCAGGGGCCAAGAGACCCAGTACTTC.

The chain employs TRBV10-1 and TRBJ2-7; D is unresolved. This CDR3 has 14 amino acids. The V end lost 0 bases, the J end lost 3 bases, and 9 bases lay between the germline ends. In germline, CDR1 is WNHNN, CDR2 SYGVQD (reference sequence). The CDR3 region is CASSESGNSYEQYF. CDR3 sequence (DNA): TGCGCCAGCAGTGAGTCCGGCAACAGCTACGAGCAGTACTTC.